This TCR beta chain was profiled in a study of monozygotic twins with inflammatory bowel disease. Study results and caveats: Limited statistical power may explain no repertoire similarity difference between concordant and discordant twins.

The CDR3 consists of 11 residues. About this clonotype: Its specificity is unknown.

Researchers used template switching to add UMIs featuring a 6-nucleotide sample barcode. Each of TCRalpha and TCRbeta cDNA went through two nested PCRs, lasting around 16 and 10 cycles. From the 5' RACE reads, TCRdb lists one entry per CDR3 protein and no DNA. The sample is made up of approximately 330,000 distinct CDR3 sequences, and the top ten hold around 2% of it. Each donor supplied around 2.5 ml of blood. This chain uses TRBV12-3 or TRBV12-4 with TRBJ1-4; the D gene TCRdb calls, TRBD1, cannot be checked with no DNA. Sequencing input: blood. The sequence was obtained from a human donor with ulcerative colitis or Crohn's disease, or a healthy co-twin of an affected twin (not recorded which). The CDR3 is CASSSGQGLFF.